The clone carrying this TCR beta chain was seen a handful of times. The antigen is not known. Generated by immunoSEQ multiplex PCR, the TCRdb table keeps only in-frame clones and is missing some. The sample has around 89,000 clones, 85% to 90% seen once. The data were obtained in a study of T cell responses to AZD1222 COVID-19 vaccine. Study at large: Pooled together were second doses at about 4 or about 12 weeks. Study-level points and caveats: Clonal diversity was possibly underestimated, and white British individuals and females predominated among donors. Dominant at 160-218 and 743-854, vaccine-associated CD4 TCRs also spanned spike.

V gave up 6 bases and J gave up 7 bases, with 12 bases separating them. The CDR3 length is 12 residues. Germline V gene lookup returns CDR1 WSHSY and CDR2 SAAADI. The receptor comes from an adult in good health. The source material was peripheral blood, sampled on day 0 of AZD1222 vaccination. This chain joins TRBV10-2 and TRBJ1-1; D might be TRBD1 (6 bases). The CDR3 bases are TGCGCCAGCAGGAGGGGGGATCTTGAAGCTTTCTTT. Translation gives CASRRGDLEAFF.